Following are 14 T cell receptor beta chains from one sample sequenced in a study of OX40 agonist ivuxolimab in advanced cancers. TCRdb's copy holds only in-frame clones and misses some; the assay was immunoSEQ multiplex PCR. The sample consists of under 100,000 clones, roughly 90% of them appearing once. The sequencing used CD4+ or CD8+ T cells sorted from blood, collected in a trial of the OX40 agonist ivuxolimab. The receptors derive from an adult with an advanced solid tumor such as melanoma, head and neck, liver or kidney cancer.

The rearrangement links TRBV30 to TRBJ2-1, with TRBD2 identical over 7 bases. Germline V gene sequence: CDR1 GTSNPN, CDR2 SVGIG (reference sequence). The J segment lost 12 bases and the V segment lost 0 bases, leaving 14 bases of the junction unmatched. The CDR3 is made up of 15 amino acids. The chain's CDR3 is CAWSVPGSGSGGQFF. DNA for the CDR3: TGTGCCTGGAGTGTACCCGGTAGCGGGTCCGGTGGGCAGTTCTTC.

This clone was detected once. The genes are TRBV7-2 and TRBJ2-7, with D tentatively TRBD2 (6 bases). The germline V gene has CDR1 SGHTA and CDR2 FQGNSA. This CDR3 comprises 14 residues. The V end lost 1 base, the J end lost 0 bases, and 7 bases lay between the germline ends. CDR3 region: CASSLVGSSYEQYF. The CDR3 DNA reads as TGTGCCAGCAGCTTAGTCGGGAGCTCCTACGAGCAGTACTTC.

V and J are TRBV10-3 and TRBJ1-5; TRBD1 matches at 8 bases. The germline CDR1 and CDR2 sequences are ENHRY and SYGVKD. CDR3 length equals 15 residues. V shed 2 bases, J shed 6 bases, and the junction held 6 bases outside the gene matches. The CDR3 loop is CAISEPGQGGQPQHF. CDR3 DNA: TGTGCCATCAGTGAGCCTGGACAGGGTGGTCAGCCCCAGCATTTT.

V gene TRBV14 combines with J gene TRBJ2-1; a weak D match, TRBD1 (5 bases). This CDR3 region has 13 residues. Germline CDR1 is SGHDN and CDR2 is FVKESK. Trimming stripped 3 bases from V and 10 bases from J, with 13 bases between. The CDR3 DNA follows: TGTGCCAGCAGCCATTTCAGGGAAGGAGAGCAGTTCTTC. As protein: CASSHFREGEQFF. Complete variable domain (other parts from reference TRBV14 and TRBJ2-1): EAGVTQFPSHSVIEKGQTVTLRCDPISGHDNLYWYRRVMGKEIKFLLHFVKESKQDESGMPNNRFLAERTGGTYSTLKVQPAELEDSGVYFCASSHFREGEQFFGPGTRLTVL.

CDR3 DNA sequence: TGTGCCAGCAGCCCCTCGATCGAGCAGTACTTC. It yields the protein CASSPSIEQYF. The chain joins TRBV7-2 to TRBJ2-7; unclear D gene. The germline V gene has CDR1 SGHTA and CDR2 FQGNSA. The length of the CDR3 is 11 residues. V was shortened by 5 bases and J by 6 bases, with 8 bases between the two germline ends.

The chain employs TRBV7-8 and TRBJ2-7, with 8 bases fitting TRBD1. The V segment lost 4 bases and the J segment 4 bases; nucleotides outside the gene matches: 6. Germline CDR1 is SGHVS and CDR2 is FQNEAQ. The CDR3 consists of 14 residues. The CDR3 DNA follows: TGTGCCAGCAGCTCTAATCAGGGGGCTTACGAGCAGTACTTC. This codes for CASSSNQGAYEQYF.

The rearrangement uses TRBV10-3 and TRBJ1-1, with D possibly matching TRBD1 (5 bases). Trimming shortened V by 0 bases and J by 5 bases, and 13 bases separated the two germline ends. The length of the CDR3 is 15 residues. Germline lookup yields CDR1 ENHRY and CDR2 SYGVKD. CDR3 DNA sequence: TGTGCCATCAGTGAGTCGAAGGCAGGGTGGACTGAAGCTTTCTTT. Translated, it gives CAISESKAGWTEAFF.

This clone was recorded only once. The chain employs TRBV7-9 and TRBJ2-5; perhaps TRBD1 as D (5 bases). The germline V gene has CDR1 SEHNR and CDR2 FQNEAQ (reference sequence). The CDR3 runs 16 residues. The ends were cut back, 2 bases at V and 5 bases at J, with 18 bases in the middle. In nucleotides, the CDR3 is TGTGCCAGCAGCTTATCCAGGGCCTCTCTCGGGGAGACCCAGTACTTC. It is translated as CASSLSRASLGETQYF.

This clone has just one count. The chain is built from TRBV10-3 and TRBJ2-7; no reliable D call. V was shortened by 3 bases and J by 2 bases, with 11 bases between the two germline ends. Per germline, CDR1 ENHRY and CDR2 SYGVKD. The CDR3 is made up of 14 amino acids. CDR3 nucleotide sequence: TGTGCCATCAGTGATTTGGCTTATACCTACGAGCAGTACTTC. This translates into CAISDLAYTYEQYF.

The V call is TRBV19, the J call TRBJ2-3; no reliable D call. The CDR3 consists of 14 residues. The V end lost 5 bases, the J end lost 2 bases, and 11 bases lay between the germline ends. Germline values: CDR1 LNHDA, CDR2 SQIVND (reference sequence). CDR3 bases: TGTGCCAGTAGTGCAAGCGTCAACACAGATACGCAGTATTTT. Amino acids: CASSASVNTDTQYF.

V gene TRBV6-1 combines with J gene TRBJ2-7, with TRBD1 matching over 8 bases. The germline CDR1 and CDR2 sequences are MNHNS and SASEGT. Trimming removed 6 bases from V and 3 bases from J; junction bases left unmatched: 7. CDR3 length: 14 amino acids. The CDR3 here is CASRSRTGSYEQYF. DNA of the CDR3: TGTGCCAGCAGATCCCGGACAGGGAGCTACGAGCAGTACTTC.

The table lists this clone with a count of one. The chain joins TRBV19 to TRBJ2-1, with 9 positions matching TRBD2. The CDR3 is 15 amino acids. V lost 7 bases to trimming and J lost 3 bases; unmatched junction nucleotides: 7. Looked up from germline, CDR1 is LNHDA and CDR2 is SQIVND (reference sequence). CDR3 protein: CASKLRTSVYNEQFF. Here the CDR3 DNA reads TGTGCCAGTAAGCTTAGGACTAGCGTCTACAATGAGCAGTTCTTC.

The chain couples TRBV19 to TRBJ1-5, with TRBD1 as a possible D gene (5 bases). Germline V gene lookup returns CDR1 LNHDA and CDR2 SQIVND (reference sequence). This CDR3 region has 15 residues. Trimming removed 1 base from V and 6 bases from J, with 13 bases in between. The CDR3 nucleotides read TGTGCCAGTAGTATAGCGGGGGGAAGGTCTCAGCCCCAGCATTTT. Its translation: CASSIAGGRSQPQHF.

The chain joins TRBV7-6 to TRBJ1-1; D unresolved. Between the trimmed V and J ends, which lost 1 base and 1 base, there was a span of 10 bases. The germline CDR1 and CDR2 sequences are SGHVS and FNYEAQ. The CDR3 is made up of 15 amino acids. CDR3 sequence (DNA): TGTGCCAGCAGCTTAGTTGTGGGCGCGAACACTGAAGCTTTCTTT. It specifies CASSLVVGANTEAFF.